The clone carrying this T cell receptor (beta chain) has a handful of counts. Its antigen is unidentified. This specimen comes from a study of T-cell reconstitution after alpha-beta-depleted transplantation in children. The study's findings and limits: The main origin of T-cell counts and diversity one year after transplant was newly produced T cells. Expanded graft clones, several hundred of them, were reportedly the source of alpha-beta T cells about two months after transplant. High day-60 TCRbeta diversity in some patients came from surviving recipient T cells and thymic progenitors.

The CDR3 has 14 residues. Trimming cost V 2 bases and J 5 bases, with 11 bases left between them. Germline V gene data show CDR1 as SGHRS and CDR2 as YFSETQ. As it was prepared, the TCRbeta library received unique molecular identifiers. TCRdb passed the PCR reads through MiXCR, listing each CDR3 protein once. The profile shows about 610,000 distinct CDR3 sequences, approximately 30% of them singletons. This clonotype was obtained from a boy under three years old with Wiskott-Aldrich syndrome, due to receive a stem cell transplant. V and J are TRBV5-1 and TRBJ2-4; TRBD1 might be the D (6 bases). The source material was PBMCs, sampled before TCRalphabeta/CD19-depleted stem cell transplant. DNA for the CDR3: TGCGCCAGCAGCTTCGGGGACATTGAAAACATTCAGTACTTC. It translates to CASSFGDIENIQYF.